This T cell receptor beta chain derives from a study of T cell responses to AZD1222 COVID-19 vaccine. Study-level background: Pooled in the analysis were second doses at about 4 or about 12 weeks.

This table comes from immunoSEQ multiplex PCR, and its TCRdb copy is limited to in-frame clones, with some not included. Of some 130,000 clones listed, approximately 84% are singletons. The CDR3 sequence is 15 residues long. Germline values: CDR1 SEHNR, CDR2 FQNEAQ (reference sequence). Trimming left V 5 bases short and J 5 bases short, with 19 bases between. Regarding the study as a whole: Nearly half of spike-specific TCRs reportedly go after variant regions that carry no mutations. Most donors were white British, females outnumbered males, and clonal diversity was possibly underestimated.

Note on this clone: As yet, its antigen is unknown.

The specimen comprised peripheral blood, sampled on day 0 of AZD1222 vaccination. The chain has TRBV7-9 and TRBJ2-7; a weak D match, TRBD1 (5 bases). This receptor was obtained from an adult in good health. The CDR3 is CASSPPGLGIHEQYF. As DNA, the CDR3 is TGTGCCAGCAGCCCCCCAGGGTTGGGGATACACGAGCAGTACTTC.